Listed below are T cell receptor beta chains from one sample, sequenced in a study of vaccination and CD4 T cells after COVID-19. TCRdb re-derived calls from the PCR reads in MiXCR, one entry per CDR3 protein. The sample carries some 10,000 distinct CDR3 sequences, approximately 20% recorded once. Antigen specificity for these receptors is unknown. Sequencing used CD4+ T cells from blood, cultured in vitro, obtained after SARS-CoV-2 vaccination. The receptors stem from a human donor who had recovered from COVID-19. Both conserved end residues are part of each CDR3. D genes are given only for firm matches. A row's size may be missing; if present it is once, few, many or a size class.

TRBV20-1,few,TRBJ2-2,.,17,TGCAGTGCTAGAGATCCGGTTGACAAAGGACGTACCGGGGAGCTGTTTTTT,CSARDPVDKGRTGELFF
TRBV5-1,.,TRBJ1-1,.,14,TGCGCCAGCAGCTTGGTCGCCGGGTCCAATGAAGCTTTCTTT,CASSLVAGSNEAFF
TRBV7-2,.,TRBJ2-7,.,17,TGTGCCAGCAGCTTAGCGGTCGGCAGAACCTACCTCTACGAGCAGTACTTC,CASSLAVGRTYLYEQYF
TRBV5-6,.,TRBJ1-6,.,14,TGTGCCAGCAGCTTGAAGGGGTCGCCTTCACCCCTCCACTTT,CASSLKGSPSPLHF
TRBV5-1,once,TRBJ2-3,.,13,TGCGCCAGCGCGGGGGCAAATGCAGATACGCAGTATTTT,CASAGANADTQYF
TRBV7-6,few,TRBJ2-5,TRBD1,13,TGTGCCAGCAGCTTCGGACAGGGGGGGACCCAGTACTTC,CASSFGQGGTQYF
TRBV4-3,.,TRBJ2-7,TRBD1,14,TGCGCCAGCAGCATCCACAGGGGGCTAGACGAGCAGTACTTC,CASSIHRGLDEQYF
TRBV29-1,few,TRBJ1-2,TRBD1,14,TGCAGCGTTGTGGGGGACAGGGGTAACTATGGCTACACCTTC,CSVVGDRGNYGYTF
TRBV6-2/TRBV6-3,few,TRBJ1-1,.,12,TGTGCCAGCATATATGGGGGGTCTGAAGCTTTCTTT,CASIYGGSEAFF
TRBV20-1,medium-sized,TRBJ2-5,TRBD2,12,TGCAGCTTACTAGCGGGACAAGAGACCCAGTACTTC,CSLLAGQETQYF
TRBV20-1,medium-sized,TRBJ2-3,TRBD2,14,TGCAGTGCTAGGAGCGGGAGGGCCGGGAATACGCAGTATTTT,CSARSGRAGNTQYF
TRBV7-2,.,TRBJ2-1,TRBD2,15,TGTGCCAGCAGCTCGGGACTAGCTAGGGTCAATGAGCAGTTCTTC,CASSSGLARVNEQFF
TRBV4-1,.,TRBJ1-1,.,16,TGCGCCAGCAGCCAAGGGGCTAAGGGGCGGGACACTGAAGCTTTCTTT,CASSQGAKGRDTEAFF
TRBV7-2,few,TRBJ2-7,.,14,TGTGCCAGCAGAAGGGAGCTATCTTCCTACGAGCAGTACTTC,CASRRELSSYEQYF
TRBV20-1,few,TRBJ2-5,.,14,TGCAGTGCTACGCCACCCGGGATGGGGAAGACCCAGTACTTC,CSATPPGMGKTQYF
TRBV7-2,.,TRBJ2-2,TRBD1,13,TGTGCCAGCAGCTTTACAGGGGCCGGGGAGCTGTTTTTT,CASSFTGAGELFF
TRBV27,few,TRBJ1-5,TRBD1,16,TGTGCCAGCAGTCTCTCGACAGGGGCCTACAATCAGCCCCAGCATTTT,CASSLSTGAYNQPQHF
TRBV20-1,few,TRBJ2-3,.,11,TGCAGTGCCCCCCGGGTGGATACGCAGTATTTT,CSAPRVDTQYF
TRBV7-9,.,TRBJ2-7,TRBD2,14,TGTGCCAGCAGCCTAACTAGCGGGAGTGGCGAGCAGTACTTC,CASSLTSGSGEQYF
TRBV7-9,few,TRBJ2-7,TRBD1,14,TGTGCCAGCAGCTTCAGACAGGGGGCGGACGAGCAGTACTTC,CASSFRQGADEQYF
TRBV19,.,TRBJ2-1,TRBD2,16,TGTGCCAGTAGTACCATAGCGGGTCCCTCCTACAATGAGCAGTTCTTC,CASSTIAGPSYNEQFF
TRBV5-4,few,TRBJ2-7,TRBD2,15,TGTGCCAGCAGCCCCGGACTAGCGGACTCCTACGAGCAGTACTTC,CASSPGLADSYEQYF
TRBV20-1,few,TRBJ1-5,.,13,TGCAGTGCTACAGGGATTTTCAATCAGCCCCAGCATTTT,CSATGIFNQPQHF
TRBV6-4,few,TRBJ2-1,.,15,TGTGCCAGCAGTGACCAGCAGTCCACGTACAATGAGCAGTTCTTC,CASSDQQSTYNEQFF
TRBV28,few,TRBJ2-1,TRBD2,17,TGTGCCAGCAGTTTTTTGGGTGGACTAGCGGGAGGTAATGAGCAGTTCTTC,CASSFLGGLAGGNEQFF
TRBV18,few,TRBJ1-4,TRBD1,15,TGTGCCAGCTCACGAAGACAGGGGGATCCTGAAAAACTGTTTTTT,CASSRRQGDPEKLFF
TRBV29-1,few,TRBJ1-2,.,15,TGCAGCGTTGAAGAATTGAATGCGGGTTACCATGGCTACACCTTC,CSVEELNAGYHGYTF
TRBV12-3/TRBV12-4,.,TRBJ1-2,TRBD1,16,TGTGCCAGCAGTTTTACAGGGGCCCGATCGAGCTATGGCTACACCTTC,CASSFTGARSSYGYTF
TRBV6-1,few,TRBJ2-3,.,16,TGTGCCAGCAGTGAATACGGCGGGTACAGCACAGATACGCAGTATTTT,CASSEYGGYSTDTQYF
TRBV7-2,large,TRBJ2-4,TRBD2,15,TGTGCCAGCAGCTTAGACTCCGGGGGGACTAGAATTCAGTACTTC,CASSLDSGGTRIQYF
TRBV19,.,TRBJ2-2,TRBD1,14,TGTGCCAGTATGGGACAGGTACACACCGGGGAGCTGTTTTTT,CASMGQVHTGELFF
TRBV6-1,.,TRBJ2-1,TRBD1,15,TGTGCCACCACAACAGGGGTTGGCTCCTACAATGAGCAGTTCTTC,CATTTGVGSYNEQFF